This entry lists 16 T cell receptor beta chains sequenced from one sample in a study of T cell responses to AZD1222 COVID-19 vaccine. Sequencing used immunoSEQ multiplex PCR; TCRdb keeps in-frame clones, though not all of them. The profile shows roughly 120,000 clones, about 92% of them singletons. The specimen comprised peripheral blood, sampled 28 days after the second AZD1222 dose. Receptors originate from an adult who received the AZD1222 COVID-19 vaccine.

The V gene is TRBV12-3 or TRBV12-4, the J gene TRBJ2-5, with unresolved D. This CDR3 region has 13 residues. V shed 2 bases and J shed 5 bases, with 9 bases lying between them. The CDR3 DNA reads TGTGCCAGCAGTTTACAGTTAAGGGAGACCCAGTACTTC. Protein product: CASSLQLRETQYF.

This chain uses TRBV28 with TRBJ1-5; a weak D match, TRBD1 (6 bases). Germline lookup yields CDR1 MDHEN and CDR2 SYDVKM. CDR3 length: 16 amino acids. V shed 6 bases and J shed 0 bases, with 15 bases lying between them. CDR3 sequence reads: CASRPTQGNSNQPQHF. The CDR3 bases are TGTGCCAGCAGGCCGACACAGGGTAATAGCAATCAGCCCCAGCATTTT.

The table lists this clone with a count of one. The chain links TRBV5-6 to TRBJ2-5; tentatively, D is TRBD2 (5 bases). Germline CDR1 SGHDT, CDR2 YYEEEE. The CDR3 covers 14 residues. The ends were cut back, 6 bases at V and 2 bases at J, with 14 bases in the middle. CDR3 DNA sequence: TGTGCCAGCAACCACGGACTGTTTCAAGAGACCCAGTACTTC. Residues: CASNHGLFQETQYF.

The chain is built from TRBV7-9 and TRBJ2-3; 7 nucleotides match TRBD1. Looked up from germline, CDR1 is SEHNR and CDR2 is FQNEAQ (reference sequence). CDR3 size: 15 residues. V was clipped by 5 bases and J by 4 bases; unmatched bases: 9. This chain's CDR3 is CASSLRDRKSDTQYF. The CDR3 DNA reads TGTGCCAGCAGCCTCCGGGACAGAAAATCAGATACGCAGTATTTT.

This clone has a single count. The CDR3 here is CASSPTGIEAFF. DNA of the CDR3: TGTGCCAGCAGCCCGACAGGAATTGAAGCTTTCTTT. The chain combines TRBV5-4 with TRBJ1-1, with a possible D match to TRBD1 (6 bases). Between the trimmed V and J ends, which lost 4 bases and 7 bases, there was a span of 11 bases. CDR3 length: 12 amino acids. The germline CDR1 and CDR2 sequences are SGHNT and YYREEE (reference sequence).

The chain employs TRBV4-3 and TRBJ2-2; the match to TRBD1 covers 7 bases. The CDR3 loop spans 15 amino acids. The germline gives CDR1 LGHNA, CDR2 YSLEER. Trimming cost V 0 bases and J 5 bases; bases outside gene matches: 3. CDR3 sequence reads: CASSQDSRGTGELFF. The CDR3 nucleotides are TGCGCCAGCAGCCAAGATTCCAGGGGGACCGGGGAGCTGTTTTTT.

CDR3 amino acids: CASSLGGSGNTIYF. The CDR3 nucleotides are TGTGCCAGCAGCTTAGGCGGCTCTGGAAACACCATATATTTT. The V and J genes are TRBV7-2 and TRBJ1-3, with unresolved D. The ends were cut back, 1 base at V and 0 bases at J, with 4 bases in the middle. This CDR3 has 14 residues. Germline lookup yields CDR1 SGHTA and CDR2 FQGNSA.

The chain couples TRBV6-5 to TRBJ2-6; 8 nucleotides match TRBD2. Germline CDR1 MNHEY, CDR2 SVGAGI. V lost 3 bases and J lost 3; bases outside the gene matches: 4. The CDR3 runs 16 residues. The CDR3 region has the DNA TGTGCCAGCAGTTATAGCGGGGCATATGGGGCCAACGTCCTGACTTTC. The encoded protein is CASSYSGAYGANVLTF.

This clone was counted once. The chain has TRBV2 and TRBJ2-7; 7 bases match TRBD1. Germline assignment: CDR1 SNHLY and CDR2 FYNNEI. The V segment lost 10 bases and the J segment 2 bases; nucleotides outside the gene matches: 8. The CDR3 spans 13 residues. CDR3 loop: CATETGIAYEQYF. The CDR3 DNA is TGTGCCACGGAGACAGGGATTGCCTACGAGCAGTACTTC.

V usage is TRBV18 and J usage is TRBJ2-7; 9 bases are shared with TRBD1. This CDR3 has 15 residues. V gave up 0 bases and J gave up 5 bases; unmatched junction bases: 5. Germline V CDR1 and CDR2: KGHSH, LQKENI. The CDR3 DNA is TGTGCCAGCTCACCACCGGGGACAGGGACCCACGAGCAGTACTTC. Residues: CASSPPGTGTHEQYF.

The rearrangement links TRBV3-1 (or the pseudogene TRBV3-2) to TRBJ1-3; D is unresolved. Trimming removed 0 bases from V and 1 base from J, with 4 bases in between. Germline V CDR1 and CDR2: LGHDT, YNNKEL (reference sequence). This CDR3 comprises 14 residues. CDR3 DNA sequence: TGTGCCAGCAGCCAAGAATCTTCTGGAAACACCATATATTTT. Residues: CASSQESSGNTIYF.

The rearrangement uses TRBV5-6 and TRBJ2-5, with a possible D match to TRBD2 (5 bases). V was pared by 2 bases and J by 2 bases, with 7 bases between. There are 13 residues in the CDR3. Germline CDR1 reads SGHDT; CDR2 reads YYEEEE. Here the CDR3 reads CASSLAAQETQYF. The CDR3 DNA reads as TGTGCCAGCAGCTTAGCGGCACAAGAGACCCAGTACTTC.

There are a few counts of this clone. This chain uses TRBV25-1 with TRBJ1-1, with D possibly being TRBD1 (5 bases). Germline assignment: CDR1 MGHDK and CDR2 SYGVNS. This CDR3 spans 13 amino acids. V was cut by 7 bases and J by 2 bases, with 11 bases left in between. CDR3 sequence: CASIGTLNTEAFF. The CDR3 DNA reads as TGTGCCAGCATCGGGACGCTCAACACTGAAGCTTTCTTT.

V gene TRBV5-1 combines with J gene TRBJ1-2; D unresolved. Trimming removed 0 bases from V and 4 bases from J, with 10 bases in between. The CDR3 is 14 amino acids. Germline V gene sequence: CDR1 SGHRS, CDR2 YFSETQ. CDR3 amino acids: CASSLDGFAYGYTF. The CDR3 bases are TGCGCCAGCAGCTTGGATGGTTTTGCCTATGGCTACACCTTC.

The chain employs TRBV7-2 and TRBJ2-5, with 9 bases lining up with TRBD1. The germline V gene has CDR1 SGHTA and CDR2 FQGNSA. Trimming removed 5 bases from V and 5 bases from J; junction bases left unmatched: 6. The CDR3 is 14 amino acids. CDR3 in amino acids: CASSVDRGRETQYF. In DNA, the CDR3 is TGTGCCAGCAGCGTAGACAGGGGGAGGGAGACCCAGTACTTC.

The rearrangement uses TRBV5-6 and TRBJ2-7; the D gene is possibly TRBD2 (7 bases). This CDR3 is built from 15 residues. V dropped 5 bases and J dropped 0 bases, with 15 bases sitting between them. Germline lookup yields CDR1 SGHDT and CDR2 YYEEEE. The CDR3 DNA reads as TGTGCCAGCAGTTTGCTTGGGGGGGCCTCCTACGAGCAGTACTTC. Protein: CASSLLGGASYEQYF.